The clone carrying this TCR beta chain was observed once. These data come from a study of blood T cell repertoires in COVID-19. Looking at the study overall: PBMCs, B-cell-depleted T cells, or T cells provided the cDNA or gDNA that made up the material.

In the source study's methods: By means of reference gene primer amplification, nucleated cell counts were estimated. Assay used: immunoSEQ multiplex PCR; TCRdb lists only in-frame clones, some missing. The DNA was the basis for D and trimming; V, J and clone size are from that table. Found here are hundreds of thousands of clones, around 89% of them singletons; the top ten hold 3%. Per germline, CDR1 SEHNR and CDR2 FQNEAQ (reference sequence). With 1 base removed from V and 14 bases from J, the gap between germline ends came to 15 bases. CDR3 length: 14 residues. Patients at the Seattle site were enrolled during active infection and followed longitudinally.

The specimen sequenced was peripheral blood. The chain joins TRBV7-9 to TRBJ1-6; a weak D match, TRBD1 (6 bases). The sequence derives from a woman aged 25 to 39 with COVID-19, enrolled during active disease. The CDR3 nucleotides read TGTGCCAGCAGCTTAGGGCGGGGGCCGAAGACCCTCCACTTT. Translation gives CASSLGRGPKTLHF.